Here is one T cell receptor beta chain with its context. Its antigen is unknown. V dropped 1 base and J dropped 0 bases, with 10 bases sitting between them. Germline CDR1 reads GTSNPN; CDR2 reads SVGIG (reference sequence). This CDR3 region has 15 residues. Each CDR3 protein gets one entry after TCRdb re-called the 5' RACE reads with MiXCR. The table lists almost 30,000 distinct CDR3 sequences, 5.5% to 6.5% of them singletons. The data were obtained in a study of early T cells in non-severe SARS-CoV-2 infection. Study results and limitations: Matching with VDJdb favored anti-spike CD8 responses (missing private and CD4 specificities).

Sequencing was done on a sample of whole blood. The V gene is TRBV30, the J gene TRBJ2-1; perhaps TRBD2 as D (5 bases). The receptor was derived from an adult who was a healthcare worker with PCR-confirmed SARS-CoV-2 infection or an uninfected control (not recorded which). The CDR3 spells CAWSGTRSSYNEQFF. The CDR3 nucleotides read TGTGCCTGGAGTGGGACTCGTAGCTCCTACAATGAGCAGTTCTTC.